The subject of this entry is one TCR beta chain. The data belong to a study of shared clonotypes between healthy human individuals. The germline V gene encodes CDR1 MNHNY and CDR2 SVGAGI (reference sequence). V lost 2 bases and J lost 4; bases outside the gene matches: 2. This CDR3 spans 13 amino acids. Each sample came from a Caucasian adult donor living in Nashville, Tennessee. Naive CD4+ cells were CD45RA-selected; the remaining cells were memory. Data came from immunoSEQ multiplex PCR; TCRdb stores just in-frame clones and leaves some out. Among around 2,000,000 clones, roughly 96% were seen once, and the ten largest hold 0.13%.

Sequencing input: naive CD4+ T cells sorted from blood. Subset reported: CD45RA+ positively selected. This TCR was recovered from a young man in good health. The chain uses TRBV6-6 and TRBJ2-7; 7 nucleotides agree with TRBD1. The CDR3 region is CASSYDREYEQYF. CDR3 nucleotide sequence: TGTGCCAGCAGTTACGACAGGGAGTACGAGCAGTACTTC.